These 27 T cell receptor beta chains came from one sample sequenced in a study of blood T cells in healthy people across ages (dated by TCRdb to the mid-2010s). Libraries were constructed by 5' RACE. The reads were generated on an Illumina HiSeq 2500. The second PCR ran for about 6 to 11 cycles and used a J-beta primer mix along with a sample-barcoded 5' primer. TCRdb reworked the public reads: Q25 trimming with fastp, MiXCR clone assembly, productive beta chains retained. Each record represents a unique CDR3 protein, reported with the most common genes and DNA among its rows. This sample is represented by nearly 800,000 distinct CDR3 sequences; around 25% of them were singletons. The top ten clonotypes cover under 4% of the sample. These data were also reused for a study on T cells of mothers and their children.

The sample comprised blood. These receptors all stem from a boy aged 5-17 years in good health.

J is TRBJ1-5 and V is TRBV18; D is undetermined. The germline CDR1 and CDR2 sequences are KGHSH and LQKENI. Trimming took 2 bases from V and 5 from J, leaving 7 bases between them. There are 13 residues in the CDR3. CDR3 in amino acids: CASSPNRDQPQHF. CDR3 DNA: TGTGCCAGCTCACCAAACCGTGATCAGCCCCAGCATTTT.

This sequence joins TRBV9 and TRBJ2-2; tentative D call: TRBD2 (5 bases). CDR1 and CDR2 from the germline V gene are SGDLS and YYNGEE. Deletions cut 3 bases from V and 6 bases from J, with 12 bases between. CDR3 length equals 14 residues. CDR3 in amino acids: CASSDPLGSGELFF. CDR3 DNA: TGTGCCAGCAGCGATCCACTAGGTTCCGGGGAGCTGTTTTTT. The full variable domain, rest sourced from reference TRBV9 and TRBJ2-2, is DSGVTQTPKHLITATGQRVTLRCSPRSGDLSVYWYQQSLDQGLQFLIQYYNGEERAKGNILERFSAQQFPDLHSELNLSSLELGDSALYFCASSDPLGSGELFFGEGSRLTVL.

This clonotype was found a few times. The chain carries TRBV12-3 or TRBV12-4 and TRBJ1-3; a weak D match, TRBD1 (5 bases). The CDR3 is 13 residues long. The ends were cut back, 6 bases at V and 1 base at J, with 7 bases in the middle. CDR3 amino acids: CASSPGSGNTIYF. The CDR3 DNA reads as TGTGCCAGCAGCCCAGGGTCTGGAAACACCATATATTTT.

The chain is built from TRBV9 and TRBJ2-5; weak D call: TRBD1 (6 bases). The tail of the sequence fits TRBJ2-7 better, so the J call may be wrong. CDR3 length: 14 amino acids. Germline CDR1 is SGDLS and CDR2 is YYNGEE. This CDR3 is CASSVGTAAYEQYF. The CDR3 DNA sequence: TGTGCCAGCAGCGTAGGGACAGCCGCCTACGAGCAGTACTTC.

This clonotype appeared a few times. The V and J genes are TRBV29-1 and TRBJ1-2, with D hard to call. V was pared by 6 bases and J by 6 bases, with 14 bases between. Germline V gene sequence: CDR1 SQVTM, CDR2 ANQGSEA. The CDR3 runs 12 residues. The CDR3 sequence: CSVDSGMDGYTF. CDR3 sequence (DNA): TGCAGCGTCGACTCGGGTATGGATGGCTACACCTTC.

In its sample, this clonotype was seen a few times. One end of the junction varies from germline; a read error may be responsible. The chain carries TRBV2 and TRBJ2-3; 10 bases align to TRBD2. There are 10 residues in the CDR3. Germline assignment: CDR1 SNHLY and CDR2 FYNNEI. This CDR3 is CASSKVAGGF. The CDR3 DNA sequence: TGTGCCAGCAGTAAGGTAGCGGGAGGTTTT. Drawing the rest from reference TRBV2 and TRBJ2-3, the complete variable domain is EPEVTQTPSHQVTQMGQEVILRCVPISNHLYFYWYRQILGQKVEFLVSFYNNEISEKSEIFDDQFSVERPDGSNFTLKIRSTKLEDSAMYFCASSKVAGGFGPGTRLTVL.

This clonotype came up a few times. The V call is TRBV7-3, the J call TRBJ2-1; D gene unclear. V lost 3 bases and J 4 bases, leaving 13 bases between the germline ends. Germline V CDR1 and CDR2: SGHTA, FQGTGA. The length of the CDR3 is 15 residues. CDR3 in amino acids: CASSLGSNYYNEQFF. The CDR3 nucleotides read TGTGCCAGCAGCTTGGGCAGCAATTATTACAATGAGCAGTTCTTC.

The sample holds a few counts of this clonotype. V is TRBV20-1 and J is TRBJ1-1; a possible D gene is TRBD1 (6 bases). The ends were cut back, 5 bases at V and 1 base at J, with 11 bases in the middle. The CDR3 length is 13 residues. CDR1 and CDR2 from the germline V gene are DFQATT and SNEGSKA (reference sequence). The CDR3 region has the DNA TGCAGTGCTGATGGGGGCTGGAACACTGAAGCTTTCTTT. It is translated as CSADGGWNTEAFF.

The chain is built from TRBV9 and TRBJ2-3, with 10 bases lining up with TRBD2. CDR3 length: 18 residues. The junction had 11 bases not matched to a gene; V was cut back by 4 bases and J by 0 bases. Germline V gene sequence: CDR1 SGDLS, CDR2 YYNGEE. The CDR3 protein is CASSPWPLAGESTDTQYF. CDR3 DNA sequence: TGTGCCAGCAGCCCATGGCCCCTAGCGGGGGAAAGCACAGATACGCAGTATTTT.

The chain recombines TRBV5-5 with TRBJ1-6; tentative D call: TRBD1 (6 bases). Germline V CDR1 and CDR2: SGHKS, YYEKEE (reference sequence). Trimming removed 0 bases at V and 13 bases at J, with 20 bases between. CDR3 length: 16 amino acids. CDR3 nucleotides: TGTGCCAGCAGCTTGGAGCGTAATCCCTATCAGGGGCCCCTCCACTTT. It specifies CASSLERNPYQGPLHF.

This chain joins TRBV25-1 and TRBJ2-5, with 11 positions matching TRBD2. Germline CDR1 MGHDK, CDR2 SYGVNS. The V gene end was trimmed by 6 bases and the J gene end by 4 bases; junction bases not matched to a gene: 1. This CDR3 spans 13 amino acids. The CDR3 loop reads CASRTSGIETQYF. The CDR3 DNA reads as TGTGCCAGCAGGACTAGCGGGATAGAGACCCAGTACTTC.

This clonotype occurred a few times. The chain recombines TRBV28 with TRBJ2-4, with D uncertain. The germline V gene encodes CDR1 MDHEN and CDR2 SYDVKM. The V gene lost 2 bases and the J gene lost 5 bases, with 7 bases spanning the gap. This CDR3 spans 13 amino acids. The CDR3 loop reads CASSLLPENIQYF. Written as DNA, the CDR3 is TGTGCCAGCAGTTTACTCCCGGAAAACATTCAGTACTTC.

This sequence joins TRBV6-5 and TRBJ1-2, with D uncertain. V was pared by 2 bases and J by 8 bases, with 12 bases between. The germline V gene encodes CDR1 MNHEY and CDR2 SVGAGI. The CDR3 loop spans 13 amino acids. The CDR3 loop reads CASSYGSGHGYTF. CDR3 in DNA: TGTGCCAGCAGTTACGGCAGCGGCCACGGCTACACCTTC.

This chain uses TRBV20-1 with TRBJ2-2, with 8 bases lining up with TRBD2. Germline lookup yields CDR1 DFQATT and CDR2 SNEGSKA (reference sequence). The CDR3 has 14 amino acids. CDR3 residues: CSVQQASGTGELFF. The DNA for the CDR3 is TGCAGCGTTCAGCAGGCTAGCGGGACCGGGGAGCTGTTTTTT.

This clonotype has only a few counts. The chain couples TRBV29-1 to TRBJ1-2; D is possibly TRBD1 (6 bases). Deletions cut 4 bases from V and 5 bases from J, with 11 bases between. The CDR3 is 12 residues long. Germline V lookup: CDR1 SQVTM, CDR2 ANQGSEA. This CDR3 reads CSVVGGQYGYTF. The CDR3 coding sequence is TGCAGCGTTGTGGGGGGCCAGTATGGCTACACCTTC. Filled out from reference TRBV29-1 and TRBJ1-2, the complete variable domain reads SAVISQKPSRDICQRGTSLTIQCQVDSQVTMMFWYRQQPGQSLTLIATANQGSEATYESGFVIDKFPISRPNLTFSTLTVSNMSPEDSSIYLCSVVGGQYGYTFGSGTRLTVV.

The chain recombines TRBV6-2 or TRBV6-3 with TRBJ2-1; D may be TRBD2 (6 bases). This CDR3 contains 13 residues. Germline CDR1 MNHEY, CDR2 SVGEGT. V was cut by 3 bases and J by 9 bases, with 12 bases left in between. The CDR3 protein is CASSYTEAGEQFF. In DNA, the CDR3 is TGTGCCAGCAGTTATACCGAAGCGGGTGAGCAGTTCTTC.

This clonotype has a handful of counts. The chain carries TRBV12-3 or TRBV12-4 and TRBJ1-5; no clear D. This CDR3 has 16 residues. Trimming removed 6 bases at V and 0 bases at J, with 15 bases between. CDR3 nucleotide sequence: TGTGCCAGCAGCCCGGGCCCGGGAGATAGCAATCAGCCCCAGCATTTT. Its translation is CASSPGPGDSNQPQHF.

This chain connects TRBV5-6 to TRBJ1-1; no definite D call. Germline V gene sequence: CDR1 SGHDT, CDR2 YYEEEE. The CDR3 covers 13 residues. The V end lost 0 bases, the J end lost 5 bases, and 8 bases lay between the germline ends. In DNA form, the CDR3 reads TGTGCCAGCAGCTTGGTAGGGTATACTGAAGCTTTCTTT. Residues: CASSLVGYTEAFF.

The chain links TRBV27 to TRBJ1-4, with TRBD1 as a possible D gene (6 bases). V lost 9 bases and J lost 6, with 14 bases in between. The CDR3 covers 13 residues. Germline V gives CDR1 MNHEY, CDR2 SMNVEV (reference sequence). The CDR3 region has the DNA TGTGCCAGTCGGAAGGGGGTAGATGAAAAACTGTTTTTT. It yields the protein CASRKGVDEKLFF.

This clonotype appeared once. J is TRBJ2-7 and V is TRBV20-1; D remains unclear. Germline V CDR1 and CDR2: DFQATT, SNEGSKA (reference sequence). The CDR3 spans 13 residues. Trimming pared 5 bases from V and 6 bases from J, leaving 17 bases between. CDR3 protein: CSAVRVPSGEQYF. The CDR3 DNA follows: TGCAGTGCTGTCCGGGTCCCATCGGGCGAGCAGTACTTC.

The rearrangement links TRBV20-1 to TRBJ2-7, with D possibly being TRBD1 (6 bases). The CDR3 has 13 residues. CDR1 and CDR2 from the germline V gene are DFQATT and SNEGSKA (reference sequence). V shed 8 bases and J shed 0 bases, with 14 bases lying between them. This CDR3 is CSFRQESSYEQYF. CDR3 bases: TGCAGTTTCCGACAGGAGAGCTCCTACGAGCAGTACTTC.

CDR3 DNA sequence: TGTGCCAGCAGCTTAACCGGGACTAGCGCGACAGATACGCAGTATTTT. This codes for CASSLTGTSATDTQYF. The chain couples TRBV7-2 to TRBJ2-3, with 10 nucleotides matching TRBD2. With 2 bases clipped from V and 3 bases from J, the junction kept 5 bases outside the gene matches. This CDR3 region has 16 residues. CDR1 is SGHTA, CDR2 FQGNSA, per germline.

This clonotype was detected a few times. The V call is TRBV7-9, the J call TRBJ2-4; 9 positions match TRBD1. J lost 1 base, V lost 5 bases, and 6 bases had no gene match. This CDR3 is built from 16 residues. Germline V gene sequence: CDR1 SEHNR, CDR2 FQNEAQ (reference sequence). The CDR3 sequence: CASSRQGGGAKNIQYF. CDR3 in DNA: TGTGCCAGCAGCAGACAGGGGGGAGGGGCCAAAAACATTCAGTACTTC.

Details on this clonotype: The conserved final phenylalanine or tryptophan is absent from the CDR3, which likely points to a read error. The DNA is omitted, as the CDR3 cannot be located on it reliably, and the CDR3 follows TCRdb's listing. The chain carries TRBV6-1 and TRBJ1-5; TRBD1 is taken as the D call from the table, unchecked against the DNA. The germline gives CDR1 MNHNS, CDR2 SASEGT. From its first to its last residue, the CDR3 has 17 amino acids. The CDR3 protein is CASSRLRTPGGNQPLHS.

The sample holds a few counts of this clonotype. The chain combines TRBV7-9 with TRBJ1-2, with D uncertain. The CDR3 is 12 amino acids. Looked up from germline, CDR1 is SEHNR and CDR2 is FQNEAQ (reference sequence). V was trimmed by 5 bases and J by 13 bases, leaving 17 bases between them. CDR3 residues: CASSPPTGLSTF. The CDR3 coding sequence is TGTGCCAGCAGCCCGCCGACCGGCCTAAGCACCTTC.

This clonotype was detected a few times. This chain joins TRBV28 and TRBJ1-2; D uncertain. V lost 7 bases to trimming and J lost 7 bases, with 19 bases between them. CDR1 and CDR2 from the germline V gene are MDHEN and SYDVKM. There are 14 residues in the CDR3. CDR3 sequence reads: CASISLPPRGGYTF. CDR3 in DNA: TGTGCCAGCATCTCACTCCCTCCCCGGGGTGGCTACACCTTC.

This clonotype has only a few counts. The chain combines TRBV29-1 with TRBJ2-7, with D perhaps assigned TRBD1 or TRBD2 (7 bases each). CDR1 and CDR2 from the germline V gene are SQVTM and ANQGSEA. V lost 7 bases and J lost 2, with 18 bases in between. This CDR3 comprises 14 residues. CDR3 amino acids: CSALGGDSTYEQYF. Here the CDR3 DNA reads TGCAGCGCCCTAGGGGGGGACAGCACCTACGAGCAGTACTTC.